The following is a T cell receptor (beta chain) sequence with its context. This receptor's antigen is unknown. The input lacks base qualities; no much larger clone sits a single base away. This sample was included in a study of cytomegalovirus exposure and HLA in healthy donors (dated by TCRdb to about 2017). At the level of the whole study: A later analysis indicated that the 120 validation repertoires were generated on the platform also employed for the 700 or so repertoires of the first cohort. Besides the first cohort of approximately 670 subjects, a separate validation cohort made up of over a hundred different subjects was used. To predict cytomegalovirus infection status, the study combined high-throughput TCR immunosequencing, statistical association of individual TCRs with disease status, and machine learning. The study was designed to test whether signatures of past pathogen exposure could be identified by cataloging public T cell receptors.

CDR1 and CDR2 are drawn from the germline V gene: KGHSH, LQKENI. Spanning cysteine to phenylalanine, the CDR3 consists of 16 amino acids. Only CDR3 DNA is held: 48 bases, read in frame from base 1. V and J are truncated by 1 base and 0 bases respectively, leaving an intervening sequence of 11 bases. The donors were included in the validation cohort of over a hundred subjects, a group kept apart from the approximately 700-subject first cohort. The receptor library was made with the immunoSEQ multiplex PCR assay. The paper's data handling went like this. A statistical classification framework was developed to diagnose cytomegalovirus status using the catalog of TCR beta chain sequences. TCRdb took over this immuneACCESS table, retaining in-frame rearrangements with V and J assigned. Such tables are incomplete; in checked studies, under half of the missing clones stem from an unresolved V gene, and the remainder is unexplained. That table furnishes V, J and clone size, whereas the DNA furnished D and trimming. This sample holds 150,000 to 200,000 clones; around 85% were observed only once. About 16% of the sample goes to the ten largest clones.

Overall study results and their limits: It was suggested by the authors that the approach could potentially be generalized to other disease states and immunological phenotypes. In vitro tests confirmed that a few of the cytomegalovirus-associated TCR beta chains recognize cytomegalovirus antigens. Of the cluster scores, around 95% were above 0 in a later analysis, which found that TCRs clustered in the first cohort also tended to co-occur in the 120 validation repertoires. Cytomegalovirus status was reported to be diagnosed by the classifier with high specificity and sensitivity in both the original and validation cohorts. While some public TCRs were present in many individuals, most TCR sequences turned up only very rarely across donors. The study listed 150 to 200 TCR beta chains as associated with cytomegalovirus. A later analysis lacked HLA typing for the validation cohort, so it scored co-occurrence in that cohort across all 130 or so repertoires.

This TCR was sampled from a man aged 18 to 30 in good health and CMV-seropositive. The sequence links TRBV18 to TRBJ2-3; TRBD2 is perhaps the D gene, given 6 matching bases. The sequenced sample was PBMCs. The CDR3 protein is CASSPRLGGSTDTQYF. The sequenced DNA is TGTGCCAGCTCACCACGTTTGGGGGGAAGCACAGATACGCAGTATTTT.